A single T cell receptor beta chain is shown here with its context. The data stem from a study of radiotherapy plus CTLA-4 blockade in lung cancer. The CDR3 sequence is 14 residues long. V lost 4 bases to trimming and J lost 6 bases; unmatched junction nucleotides: 8. Germline V gives CDR1 GTSNPN, CDR2 SVGIG (reference sequence). Produced via immunoSEQ multiplex PCR; TCRdb's table is partial and in-frame only. The sample has more than 90,000 clones, about 91% seen once. The rearrangement joins TRBV30 to TRBJ1-1; TRBD1 matches at 10 bases. The receptor's source is a human donor with non-small cell lung cancer that progressed on radiotherapy plus ipilimumab. Sample: peripheral blood, taken from a patient treated with radiotherapy plus ipilimumab. In DNA form, the CDR3 reads TGTGCCTGGAACCGGGACAGGGGAAAATCTGAAGCTTTCTTT. As protein: CAWNRDRGKSEAFF. The full variable domain, rest sourced from reference TRBV30 and TRBJ1-1, is SQTIHQWPATLVQPVGSPLSLECTVEGTSNPNLYWYRQAAGRGLQLLFYSVGIGQISSEVPQNLSASRPQDRQFILSSKKLLLSDSGFYLCAWNRDRGKSEAFFGQGTRLTVV.